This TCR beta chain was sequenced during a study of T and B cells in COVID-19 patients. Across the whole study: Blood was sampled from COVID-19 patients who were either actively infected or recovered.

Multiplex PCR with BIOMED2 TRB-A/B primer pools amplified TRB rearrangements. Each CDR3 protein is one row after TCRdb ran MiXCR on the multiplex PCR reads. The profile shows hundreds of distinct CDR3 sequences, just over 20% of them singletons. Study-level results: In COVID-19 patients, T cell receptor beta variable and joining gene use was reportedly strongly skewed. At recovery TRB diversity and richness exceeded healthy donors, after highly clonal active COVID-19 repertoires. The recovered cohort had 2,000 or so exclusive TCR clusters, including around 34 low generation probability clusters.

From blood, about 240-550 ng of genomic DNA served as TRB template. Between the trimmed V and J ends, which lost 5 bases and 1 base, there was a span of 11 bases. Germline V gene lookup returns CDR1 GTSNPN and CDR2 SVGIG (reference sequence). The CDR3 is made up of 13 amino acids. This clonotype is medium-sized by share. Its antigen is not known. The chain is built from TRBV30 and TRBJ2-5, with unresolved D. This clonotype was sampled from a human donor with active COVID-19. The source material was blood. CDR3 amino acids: CAWDTQLQETQYF. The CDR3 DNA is TGTGCCTGGGACACTCAGCTCCAAGAGACCCAGTACTTC.